These 9 T cell receptor beta chains share one sample of origin, sequenced in a study of T cells in tumors after PD-1 blockade (dated by TCRdb to the late 2010s). Receptor libraries were prepared by the immunoSEQ multiplex PCR assay. TCRdb provides this immuneACCESS table in a form limited to in-frame rearrangements. Some clones are lacking; in checked studies, under half of them reflect an unresolved V gene, and why the rest are absent is not known. This sample gives about 47,000 clones in total; more than 60% of them show up just once. The top ten clonotypes cover about 9.3% of the sample. The sequences come from PBMCs, collected before anti-PD-1 therapy. The receptors come from a human donor with advanced basal cell or squamous cell carcinoma (not recorded which).

The chain uses TRBV28 and TRBJ2-7; D is uncertain. Germline V CDR1 and CDR2: MDHEN, SYDVKM. The CDR3 runs 15 residues. V was pared by 5 bases and J by 2 bases, with 16 bases between. CDR3 sequence (DNA): TGTGCCAGCAGTCTTATACCGGAAACCGCCTACGAGCAGTACTTC. Its protein product is CASSLIPETAYEQYF.

J is TRBJ2-3 and V is TRBV12-3 or TRBV12-4; D is undetermined. Trimming cost V 5 bases and J 5 bases, with 11 bases left between them. This CDR3 has 13 amino acids. CDR3 bases: TGTGCCAGCAGTCCCCTGACACGAGATACGCAGTATTTT. Encoded protein: CASSPLTRDTQYF.

The genes are TRBV2 and TRBJ1-5; D gene ambiguous. Germline V gene data show CDR1 as SNHLY and CDR2 as FYNNEI. This CDR3 region has 13 residues. The V and J ends lost 5 bases and 6 bases respectively, with 11 bases between them. In DNA, the CDR3 is TGTGCCAGCAGTCGGGAAGGTACTCAGCCCCAGCATTTT. Encoded protein: CASSREGTQPQHF.

The V and J genes are TRBV7-8 and TRBJ2-1, with 10 bases fitting TRBD2. The CDR3 sequence is 15 residues long. V was clipped by 2 bases and J by 7 bases; unmatched bases: 5. The V gene's germline CDR1 is SGHVS and CDR2 FQNEAQ. DNA of the CDR3: TGTGCCAGCAGCTTACTAGCGGGAGTGGGTAATGAGCAGTTCTTC. This translates into CASSLLAGVGNEQFF.

The CDR3 coding sequence is TGTGCCAGCAGCCTAGGGACAGGGAGTAATTCACCCCTCCACTTT. This translates into CASSLGTGSNSPLHF. J is TRBJ1-6 and V is TRBV7-8, with 9 positions matching TRBD1. V lost 5 bases to trimming and J lost 6 bases; unmatched junction nucleotides: 5. The CDR3 runs to 15 residues. Germline assignment: CDR1 SGHVS and CDR2 FQNEAQ.

This clone showed up just a few times. This chain connects TRBV6-6 to TRBJ2-3; D unclear. CDR1 MNHNY and CDR2 SVGAGI come from the germline V gene (reference sequence). The CDR3 is 15 residues long. Trimming shortened V by 1 base and J by 5 bases, and 13 bases separated the two germline ends. For the CDR3, the DNA is TGTGCCAGCAGTTACTACGGCAGCTCCGAAGATACGCAGTATTTT. Amino acid sequence: CASSYYGSSEDTQYF.

This clone was observed many times. The V and J genes are TRBV4-1 and TRBJ1-5; TRBD1 matches at 7 bases. This CDR3 is built from 15 residues. With V trimmed by 1 base and J by 6 bases, 6 bases remained unmatched. CDR1 is MGHRA and CDR2 is YSYEKL in the germline V gene. CDR3 DNA sequence: TGCGCCAGCAGCCAAGTGGAAGGGGGCGGTCAGCCCCAGCATTTT. Protein: CASSQVEGGGQPQHF.

This clone was recorded many times. The chain couples TRBV27 to TRBJ2-5, with D perhaps assigned TRBD1 or TRBD2 (5 bases each). In germline, CDR1 is MNHEY, CDR2 SMNVEV (reference sequence). V was shortened by 9 bases and J by 1 base, with 18 bases between the two germline ends. The length of the CDR3 is 15 residues. The CDR3 coding sequence is TGTGCCAGTTCCCGGGGCAGTTCTTCCCAAGAGACCCAGTACTTC. This sequence encodes CASSRGSSSQETQYF.

The rearrangement uses TRBV10-3 and TRBJ2-3; 11 bases line up with TRBD2. Losses at the gene ends were 6 bases for V and 5 bases for J; bases not matched to a gene: 4. CDR3 length equals 14 residues. CDR1 and CDR2 from the germline V gene are ENHRY and SYGVKD. The CDR3 sequence is CAIRPTSGKDTQYF. The CDR3 region has the DNA TGTGCCATCAGACCGACTAGCGGGAAAGATACGCAGTATTTT.